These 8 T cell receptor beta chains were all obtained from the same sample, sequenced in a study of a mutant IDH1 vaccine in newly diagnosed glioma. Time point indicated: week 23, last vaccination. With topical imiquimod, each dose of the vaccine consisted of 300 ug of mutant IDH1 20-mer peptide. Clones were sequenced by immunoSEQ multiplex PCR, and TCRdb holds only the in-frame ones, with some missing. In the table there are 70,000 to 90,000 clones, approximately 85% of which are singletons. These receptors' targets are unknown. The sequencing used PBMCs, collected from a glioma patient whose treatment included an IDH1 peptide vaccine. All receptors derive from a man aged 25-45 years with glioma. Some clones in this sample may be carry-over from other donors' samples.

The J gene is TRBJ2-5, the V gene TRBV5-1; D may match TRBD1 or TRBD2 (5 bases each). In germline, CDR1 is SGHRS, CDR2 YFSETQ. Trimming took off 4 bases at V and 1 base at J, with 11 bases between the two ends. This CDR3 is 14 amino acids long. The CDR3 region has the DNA TGCGCCAGCAGCGTGGGACCACTCCAAGAGACCCAGTACTTC. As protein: CASSVGPLQETQYF.

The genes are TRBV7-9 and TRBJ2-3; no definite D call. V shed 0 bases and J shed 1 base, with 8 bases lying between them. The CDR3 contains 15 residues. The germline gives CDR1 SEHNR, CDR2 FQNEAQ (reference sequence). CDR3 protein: CASSLAGDRTDTQYF. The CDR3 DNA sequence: TGTGCCAGCAGCTTAGCGGGCGACCGCACAGATACGCAGTATTTT.

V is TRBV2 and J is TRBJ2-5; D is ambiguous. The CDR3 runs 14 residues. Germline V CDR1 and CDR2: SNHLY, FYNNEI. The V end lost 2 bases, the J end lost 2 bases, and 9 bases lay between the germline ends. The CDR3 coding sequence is TGTGCCAGCAGTGAAAGGGCTTATCAAGAGACCCAGTACTTC. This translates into CASSERAYQETQYF.

This CDR3 reads CASSQVDSQSYGYTF. CDR3 DNA sequence: TGTGCCAGCAGCCAAGTCGACAGTCAAAGCTATGGCTACACCTTC. V is TRBV14 and J is TRBJ1-2; the D gene is possibly TRBD1 (5 bases). This CDR3 has 15 residues. V was pared by 1 base and J by 4 bases, with 13 bases between. The germline CDR1 and CDR2 sequences are SGHDN and FVKESK. Filled out from reference TRBV14 and TRBJ1-2, the complete variable domain reads EAGVTQFPSHSVIEKGQTVTLRCDPISGHDNLYWYRRVMGKEIKFLLHFVKESKQDESGMPNNRFLAERTGGTYSTLKVQPAELEDSGVYFCASSQVDSQSYGYTFGSGTRLTVV.

The CDR3 DNA reads as TGTGCCAGCAGGCCAGGCAGGGACCCCTGGAACATTCAGTACTTC. This translates into CASRPGRDPWNIQYF. V is TRBV27 and J is TRBJ2-4, with D perhaps assigned TRBD1 or TRBD2 (5 bases each). Trimming shortened V by 6 bases and J by 7 bases, and 19 bases separated the two germline ends. The CDR3 has 15 residues. The V gene's germline CDR1 is MNHEY and CDR2 SMNVEV (reference sequence).

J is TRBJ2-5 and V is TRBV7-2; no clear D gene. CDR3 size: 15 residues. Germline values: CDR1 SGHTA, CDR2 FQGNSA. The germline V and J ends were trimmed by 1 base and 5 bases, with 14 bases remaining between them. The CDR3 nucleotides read TGTGCCAGCAGCTTAGAGGGCGGCAGGATGGAGACCCAGTACTTC. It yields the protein CASSLEGGRMETQYF. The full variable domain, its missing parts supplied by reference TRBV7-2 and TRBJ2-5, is GAGVSQSPSNKVTEKGKDVELRCDPISGHTALYWYRQSLGQGLEFLIYFQGNSAPDKSGLPSDRFSAERTGGSVSTLTIQRTQQEDSAVYLCASSLEGGRMETQYFGPGTRLLVL.

The DNA for the CDR3 is TGTGCCTGGAGGGGGGAGGTGCTCAATGAGCAGTTCTTC. Amino acid sequence: CAWRGEVLNEQFF. This sequence joins TRBV30 and TRBJ2-1; TRBD2 is a possible D gene (6 bases). The CDR3 totals 13 residues. V lost 3 bases to trimming and J lost 6 bases, with 12 bases between them. CDR1 and CDR2 (germline): GTSNPN, SVGIG (reference sequence).

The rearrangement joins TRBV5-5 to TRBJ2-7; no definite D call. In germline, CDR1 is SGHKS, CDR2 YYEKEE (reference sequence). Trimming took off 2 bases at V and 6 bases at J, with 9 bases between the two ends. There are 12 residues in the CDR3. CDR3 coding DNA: TGTGCCAGCAGCTTCCCAGGCCCCGAGCAGTACTTC. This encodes CASSFPGPEQYF.